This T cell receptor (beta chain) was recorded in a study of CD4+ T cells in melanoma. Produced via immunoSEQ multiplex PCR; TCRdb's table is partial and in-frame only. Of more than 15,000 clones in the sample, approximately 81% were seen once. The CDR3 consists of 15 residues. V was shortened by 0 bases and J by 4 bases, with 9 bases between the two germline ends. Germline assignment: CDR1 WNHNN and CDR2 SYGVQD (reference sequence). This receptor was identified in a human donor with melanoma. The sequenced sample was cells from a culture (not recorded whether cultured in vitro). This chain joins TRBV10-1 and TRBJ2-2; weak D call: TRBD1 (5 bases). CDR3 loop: CASSESGVGTGELFF. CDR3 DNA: TGCGCCAGCAGTGAGTCAGGGGTCGGCACCGGGGAGCTGTTTTTT.